A single T cell receptor (beta chain) is shown here with its context. This clone turned up a few times. The antigen it binds to is not known. Base qualities are not recorded, but no much larger clone differs from it by a single base. The CDR3, cysteine through phenylalanine, is 17 amino acids long. Only the CDR3 portion is preserved as DNA: 51 bases, with reading frame beginning at the first base. Trimming takes 1 base off V and 7 bases off J; junction bases not matched to a gene: 11. Collaborating institutions collected whole blood in K2EDTA tubes following their own protocols. For TCRbeta analysis, collaborators shipped samples as frozen whole blood, isolated PBMCs, or DNA extracted from either of those sample types. The data stem from a study of blood T cell repertoires in COVID-19 (dated by TCRdb to about 2020). General notes on the study: Samples from collaborators originated in the United States, Italy and Spain and spanned both the acute and convalescent phases of COVID-19. The material from the prospective study consisted of cDNA or gDNA derived from T cells, B-cell-depleted T cells, or PBMCs. Subjects who had been exposed to COVID-19, were actively infected with it, or had recovered from it provided the deeply sampled blood TCRbeta repertoires that made up the dataset. A freely available public database, intended as a resource for researchers studying the immune response to SARS-CoV-2, is where the repertoires were released. The samples were drawn from the first 160 participants of the ongoing ImmuneRACE study and from 1,254 subjects provided by 6 global collaborators. Nearly every sample came with metadata listing a de-identified subject ID, COVID-19 status, age in years and sex. Where available, HLA class I and class II types were obtained from metadata supplied by the sample provider rather than from assay-based typing. Broad study findings and their caveats: The quantity of clinical and demographic metadata differed by source and by participant and was supplied without curation.

TCRbeta CDR3 regions were amplified from genomic DNA by means of the immunoSEQ Assay, a bias-controlled multiplex PCR. Under the source paper's analysis protocol: Within the assay, amplification of reference gene primers was used to estimate how many nucleated cells each sample contained. Sequence reads were collapsed and filtered to measure the absolute abundance of every unique TCRbeta CDR3 rearrangement. Productive Simpson clonality was computed per sample as the square root of Simpson's diversity index over productive rearrangements. Not all clones reach the TCRdb copy of this immuneACCESS table, which keeps in-frame sequences only. Checked studies attribute under half of the gap to unresolved V genes and leave the rest unexplained. V and J calls and clone size follow that table, whereas D and trimming were derived from the DNA. Within this sample are 70,000 to 100,000 clones, with about 86% of them counted one time only. 1.2% of the sample is in the top ten clones.

The receptor chain draws on TRBV5-3 and TRBJ2-1; TRBD2 matches 10 bases in the middle. TRBV5-3 is filed as an ORF, its function uncertain. This receptor was taken from an elderly man with active or convalescent COVID-19. The sequenced material came from peripheral blood. The base sequence is TGTGCCAGAAGCTTGTACTCCCTAGCGGGAGAGTTGAATGAGCAGTTCTTC. Its product reads: CARSLYSLAGELNEQFF.